This T cell receptor (beta chain) was sequenced during a study of blood T cell repertoires in COVID-19 (dated by TCRdb to about 2020). A note on the overall study: Collaborator samples came from the United States, Italy and Spain and covered acute and convalescent phases of COVID-19. The prospective study material was composed of cDNA or gDNA derived from T cells, B-cell-depleted T cells, or PBMCs. A freely available public database, intended as a resource for researchers studying the immune response to SARS-CoV-2, is where the repertoires were released. The dataset comprised deeply sampled blood TCRbeta repertoires from subjects exposed to, actively infected with, or recovered from COVID-19. Samples were obtained from the ongoing ImmuneRACE study (first 160 participants) and from over a thousand subjects provided by 6 global collaborators. A de-identified subject ID, COVID-19 status, age in years and sex were almost always included in the sample metadata. Where HLA class I and class II types were available, the types were taken from metadata supplied by the sample provider, not from assay-based typing. The paper as a whole reports these results and caveats: How much clinical and demographic metadata was included differed by source and by participant, and the metadata was provided uncurated.

TCRbeta CDR3 regions were amplified from genomic DNA by means of the immunoSEQ Assay, a bias-controlled multiplex PCR. Turning to the authors' computational methods: Nucleated cell counts per sample were estimated from amplification of reference gene primers within the assay. To quantify the absolute abundance of each unique TCRbeta CDR3 rearrangement, sequence reads were collapsed and filtered. For each sample, productive Simpson clonality was calculated by taking the square root of Simpson's diversity index across productive rearrangements. This is the immuneACCESS table as TCRdb keeps it, with only in-frame sequences that have V and J called. A part of the clones is gone; compared with another copy, unresolved V genes explain less than half, and the rest is unexplained. The DNA was the basis for D and trimming; V, J and clone size are from that table. The sample data list approximately 260,000 clones, and 70% to 85% of these were observed just once. The top ten clones comprise roughly a tenth of the sample.

The CDR3, cysteine through phenylalanine, is 14 amino acids long. Only the CDR3 DNA stays, 42 bases, in frame from base 1. The germline V gene (reference sequence) provides CDR1 GTSNPN and CDR2 SVGIG. V loses 0 bases at its end and J loses 9 bases; junction bases beyond the gene matches: 5. Each collaborating institution followed its own protocols to collect whole blood in K2EDTA tubes. Collaborator samples were shipped for TCRbeta analysis as frozen whole blood, isolated PBMCs, or DNA extracted from either sample type. For this clone: What this receptor recognizes is not known. Base quality data are lacking; no much larger clone is found one base away.

The origin of this receptor is a woman older than 75 with acute or convalescent COVID-19. Recombination joined TRBV30 with TRBJ1-6; TRBD1 matches 7 bases in the middle. The sequencing input was peripheral blood. The CDR3 region reads CAWSVTQGTSPLHF. The nucleotide sequence is given as TGTGCCTGGAGTGTCACACAGGGGACTTCACCCCTCCACTTT.